This T cell receptor beta chain stems from a study of T cell responses to AZD1222 COVID-19 vaccine (dated by TCRdb to about 2021). For the study in its entirety: TCR sequencing covered approximately 230 trial participants: 207 given two doses of AZD1222 and about 26 given two doses of MenACWY control vaccine. Trial participants were enrolled by age into subgroups of 18-55, 56-69 and 70-plus years, and roughly 160, 29 and 62 TCR-sequenced participants, respectively, were included in these subgroups.

On the study overall, not on this receptor specifically: In the small 56-69-year group, the increase in depth fell short of significance, most likely because of low power. Spike-specific TCR breadth and depth rose significantly after two AZD1222 doses compared with day 0 and with MenACWY recipients. The whole spike protein was spanned by vaccine-associated CD4 TCRs, and dominant responses were seen in regions 160-218 and 743-854. Because no day 14 peak-response samples were available, the repertoires could be characterized only after the peak T cell response. Only six AZD1222 recipients were SARS-CoV-2 seropositive at baseline, limiting conclusions about previously exposed vaccinees. Participants were mostly white British and included more females than males, and it was suggested by the authors that clonal diversity may have been underestimated. Reportedly, almost half of the unique spike-specific TCRs recognized epitopes lying outside the regions that are mutated in the B.1.351 and B.1.1.7 variants.

Turning to this clone: Its binding antigen is unknown. The sample holds no much larger clone one base away, and base qualities are not on file.

Taken with the paper, the label for time point translates to: about 28 days (+/-7) after the second vaccine dose. Because spike-specific TCR depth and breadth did not differ between the two schedules, AZD1222 recipients who got a second dose at roughly 4 weeks were pooled with those who got a second dose at roughly 12 weeks. Samples from vaccinated people were obtained from the UK trials COV001 and COV002, which included a single-blind randomized controlled phase 2/3 trial of AZD1222 (ChAdOx1 nCoV-19) in healthy adults. For TCRbeta chain sequencing, PBMC samples from trial participants were taken at day 0 and at day 28 after the second dose. The junction carries 9 bases between V and J, which are trimmed by 5 bases and 5 bases respectively. The CDR3 holds 12 amino acids from the cysteine to the phenylalanine. The entry retains the CDR3 DNA only, 36 bases that are in frame from base 1. CDR1 and CDR2, per the germline V gene, are SGHAT and FQNNGV.

The CDR3 regions of human TCRbeta chains were analyzed by immunosequencing. Regarding the original processing steps: TCRs in the repertoires were compared against a reference library of SARS-CoV-2-specific TCRs that had been generated with the MIRA antigen-specificity platform. Breadth was defined as the fraction of unique TCRs that were SARS-CoV-2-associated. Depth was defined as the fraction of total T cells that were SARS-CoV-2-associated. Using the MIRA data, each spike-specific TCR was assigned both to the spike region to which the TCR was reactive and to a CD4 or CD8 class. Log10-transformed breadth and depth values were compared by one-way ANOVA with Sidak's multiple comparisons tests. TCRdb holds this immuneACCESS table with in-frame rearrangements only. Some clones are missing; in checked studies, unresolved V genes explain under half, and the rest has no known cause. For V, J and clone size, that table is used; D and trimming come from the DNA. The sample table holds approximately 75,000 clones, of which roughly 84% were seen once. In total, the top ten clones hold roughly 18% of the sample.

The chain couples TRBV11-2 to TRBJ2-5; the D gene assignment is ambiguous. The receptor was isolated from an adult who received the AZD1222 COVID-19 vaccine. The source was peripheral blood, collected 28 days after the second AZD1222 dose. The CDR3 region reads CASSQGRETQYF. The DNA reads TGTGCCAGCAGCCAAGGGCGGGAGACCCAGTACTTC.